This T cell receptor beta chain was sequenced during a study of shared clonotypes between healthy human individuals. The assay was immunoSEQ multiplex PCR, and TCRdb's table has in-frame clones only and misses some. The data hold around 510,000 clones, with around 95% observed a single time. Points on this clone: Its target is unknown.

Nashville, Tennessee was home to all donors, who were Caucasian adults. A CD45RA+ naive subset and a CD45RA-negative memory subset were split from CD4+ cells. Study-wide findings and caveats: An effect of sequencing depth on clonotype sharing among donors was expected. Only blood was sampled, and tissue TCR repertoires likely differ from blood ones.

The clonotype comes from a woman in her thirties in good health. Sequenced: naive CD4+ T cells sorted from blood. Subset of the sample: CD45RA+ positively selected.

The CDR3 DNA reads as TGTGCCAGCAGTGACCCTCGACAGGTTAGCTCTGGGGCCAACGTCCTGACTTTC. It is translated as CASSDPRQVSSGANVLTF. V gene TRBV6-4 combines with J gene TRBJ2-6; tentative D call: TRBD1 (6 bases). The CDR3 is made up of 18 amino acids. Germline V gives CDR1 MRHNA, CDR2 SNTAGT. Deletions cut 2 bases from V and 0 bases from J, with 14 bases between.